This T cell receptor beta chain is from a study of cytomegalovirus exposure and HLA in healthy donors. While unrecorded immune exposures were likely, the donors were nominally healthy when sampled. Vbeta (60) and Jbeta (13) primers were used in the PCR. This table comes from immunoSEQ multiplex PCR, and its TCRdb copy is limited to in-frame clones, with some not included. This sample carries about 140,000 clones, more than 70% of them seen once, and the ten largest clones take less than 3%. Points on this clone: Its antigen is as yet unknown.

General study points: A few V segments could not be told apart, such as TRBV6-2 and TRBV6-3, and were left out. According to reports, the classifier identified cytomegalovirus status with high specificity and sensitivity. Later analysis showed TCR association rates varying by HLA locus, highest for DRB1 and lowest for HLA-C.

Trimming cost V 7 bases and J 4 bases; bases outside gene matches: 9. The CDR3 totals 15 residues. CDR1 is SQVTM and CDR2 is ANQGSEA in the germline V gene. The receptor's source is a middle-aged man in good health and CMV-seronegative. The V call is TRBV29-1, the J call TRBJ2-5; TRBD2 matches at 13 bases. Source material: PBMCs. The CDR3 DNA follows: TGCAGCGCCCTCGGACTAGCGGGGGTAGTAGAGACCCAGTACTTC. As protein: CSALGLAGVVETQYF.